One T cell receptor beta chain is described in this entry. There is no known antigen for this receptor. Within one base of it there is no much larger clone, and no base qualities were kept. The CDR3 goes from the cysteine to the phenylalanine over 16 residues. Just CDR3 DNA is preserved here, 48 bases in frame from base 1. For this chain, trimming is 4 bases at the V end and 2 bases at the J end, and the number of junction bases without a gene match is 6. CDR1 and CDR2, looked up from the germline V gene, are SGHRS and YFSETQ. Each donor gave one peripheral blood draw, approximately 110 mL on average, collected into heparinised tubes. Naive, central memory, regulatory and stem cell-like memory CD4+ T cells were sorted on a BD FACSAria II using a panel including CD45RO, CCR7, CD25, CD127, CD95 and CD27. A purity above 95% was achieved for all sorted populations. PBMCs were isolated immediately by Lymphoprep density gradient centrifugation and stained directly without culture. So that batch effects would be minimized, each experiment stained and sorted samples in pairs, pairing one healthy donor with one patient.

The data were obtained in a study of beta chain features in type 1 diabetes (dated by TCRdb to between 2017 and 2018). In the study overall: No differences in mean age, gender distribution, total cell number or subset yield were found between patients and healthy donors. A total of 107,917,701 sorted cells were examined across all samples, and a strong correlation was observed between cell number per subset and RNA yield. The study compared the TCRB repertoires of sorted circulating CD4+ T cell subsets in recently diagnosed type 1 diabetes patients with those in matched healthy donors. Whereas all 30 or so donors provided naive and central memory subsets, regulatory and stem cell-like memory subsets were isolated from just 8 patients and about 8 healthy donors.

The entire isolated RNA was reverse transcribed using the High Capacity cDNA Reverse Transcription Kit, and thus expressed TCRB transcripts were sequenced. Deep immunoSEQ sequencing was applied to naive, central memory and regulatory T cell samples, giving an average of about 3.57 million total reads per sample. Sorted cells were lysed in RLT buffer and RNA was extracted with DNase-treated RNeasy Micro or Mini kits, depending on cell number. Each cell subset was processed on its own to prevent cross-contamination, while patient and healthy donor samples were processed together. The immunoSEQ multiplex PCR was used to amplify TCRB sequences from cDNA, yielding 87-bp fragments that span the CDR3 region. Sequencing of the amplicons was done on the Illumina HiSeq platform. The original methods were these. PCR bias was corrected computationally using synthetic template baselines, and reads within Hamming distance 2 were collapsed, with unmergeable singletons discarded. Reads were aligned against IMGT so that V, D and J genes, CDR3 length and insertions or deletions at six rearrangement sites could be assigned. Within each subset, clonotype counts were normalized to sorted cell number, after which true diversity and Gini coefficients were computed with the tcR R package. The overlap coefficient, calculated on TCRB nucleotide sequences, was used to measure repertoire sharing. Out-of-frame TCRB sequences from naive cells were analyzed to stand in for the pre-selection repertoire. TCRdb stores this immuneACCESS table with in-frame sequences only. Part of the clones is absent; in the studies checked, under half of the shortfall reflects unresolved V genes, and no reason is known for the rest. V and J calls and clone size follow that table, whereas D and trimming were derived from the DNA. A total of around 650,000 clones appear in this sample, over 10% of them only once. The top ten constitute more than 0.1% of the sample.

Overall study outcomes, separate from this receptor: PCR may preferentially amplify shorter templates, but because patient and control samples were amplified and corrected together, any resulting skew would affect both groups equally. Because cDNA rather than genomic DNA was sequenced, highly expressing activated cells could have been over-represented, although no difference in activation and CD3 levels was found between groups. In all four CD4+ subsets, TCRB CDR3 length was moderately but significantly shorter in type 1 diabetes patients. Naive, central memory and regulatory TCRB repertoires appeared more similar among patients than among healthy donors. At VDJ recombination sites, type 1 diabetes patients had fewer insertions and more deleted nucleotides, which implies abnormalities in thymic rearrangement. Because the HLA sub-analyses included only small numbers of individuals, any influence of HLA type on TCRB rearrangement was left unresolved.

The sequence was collected from a young man with type 1 diabetes. The chain couples TRBV5-1 to TRBJ2-3; 11 bases in between match TRBD2. Sequencing was carried out using naive CD4+ T cells from blood. The cell subset or site label of this sample denotes: true naive CD4+ T cells. DNA sequence: TGCGCCAGCAGCCGCGGGACTAGCGGAAACACAGATACGCAGTATTTT. The resulting protein is CASSRGTSGNTDTQYF.